The clone carrying this T cell receptor beta chain was counted between two and nine times. Each sample had two DNA replicates, 0.5 ug blood or around 1.5 ug tissue. Generated by immunoSEQ multiplex PCR, the TCRdb table keeps only in-frame clones and is missing some. Of almost 55,000 clones listed, 80% to 95% are singletons. These data come from a study of early stage breast cancer tumors. The material sequenced was blood. This clonotype originated in a person aged 65 to 85 with breast cancer.

CDR3 in DNA: TGTGCCAGCACCGACTTTTTACGAGGCTACACCTTC. As protein: CASTDFLRGYTF. This chain joins TRBV6-6 and TRBJ1-2; unclear D gene. Trimming stripped 7 bases from V and 8 bases from J, with 14 bases between. Germline assignment: CDR1 MNHNY and CDR2 SVGAGI (reference sequence). The CDR3 length is 12 residues.